A selection of T cell receptor beta chains follows, all from one sample in a study of regulatory T cells in long-lasting Graves disease. TCRdb independently ran MiXCR on the multiplex PCR reads; one entry per CDR3 protein. This sample has fewer than 550,000 distinct CDR3 sequences, with about 16% found just once. This sample was also put to use in a study of T cells in Graves' hyperthyroidism and ophthalmopathy.

The sequences come from peripheral blood mononuclear cells (PBMCs), collected at new diagnosis, from a patient treated with antithyroid drugs. These receptors were taken from a woman in her forties or fifties with Graves disease. Both conserved end residues are part of each CDR3. The order of the fields is J gene, clone size, D gene, V gene, CDR3 length, CDR3 DNA, CDR3 protein. D genes are given only for firm matches. Clone size, where shown, is once, few, many, or a class for clones that have expanded.

J gene: TRBJ1-1; clone size: many; D gene: NA; V gene: TRBV6-1; CDR3 length: 15; CDR3 DNA: TGTGCCAGCAGGCAACTGACAAACATGAACACTGAAGCTTTCTTT; CDR3 protein: CASRQLTNMNTEAFF
J gene: TRBJ2-3; clone size: NA; D gene: NA; V gene: TRBV6-2/TRBV6-3; CDR3 length: 20; CDR3 DNA: TGTGCCAGCAGTGGGGCTTTCTGGATCAACCTATACGGGGGCACAGATACGCAGTATTTT; CDR3 protein: CASSGAFWINLYGGTDTQYF
J gene: TRBJ2-1; clone size: NA; D gene: NA; V gene: TRBV4-1; CDR3 length: 14; CDR3 DNA: TGCGCCAGCAGCCAAGACCAGGCATGGAACGAGCAGTTCTTC; CDR3 protein: CASSQDQAWNEQFF
J gene: TRBJ1-5; clone size: many; D gene: TRBD1; V gene: TRBV12-3/TRBV12-4; CDR3 length: 15; CDR3 DNA: TGTGCCAGCAGATCCTCAGGGACAGGGAATCAGCCCCAGCATTTT; CDR3 protein: CASRSSGTGNQPQHF
J gene: TRBJ2-7; clone size: many; D gene: NA; V gene: TRBV6-1; CDR3 length: 14; CDR3 DNA: TGTGCCAGCCACGTATCCCGGACGTCCTACGAGCAGTACTTC; CDR3 protein: CASHVSRTSYEQYF
J gene: TRBJ2-3; clone size: many; D gene: NA; V gene: TRBV12-3/TRBV12-4; CDR3 length: 13; CDR3 DNA: TGTGCCAGCAGCGAACCCGGCGGGCCTACGCAGTATTTT; CDR3 protein: CASSEPGGPTQYF
J gene: TRBJ1-5; clone size: NA; D gene: NA; V gene: TRBV24-1; CDR3 length: 12; CDR3 DNA: TGTGCCACCAGTCATAGCAATCAGCCCCAGCATTTT; CDR3 protein: CATSHSNQPQHF
J gene: TRBJ1-1; clone size: NA; D gene: TRBD1; V gene: TRBV6-1; CDR3 length: 15; CDR3 DNA: TGTGCCAGCACCCCTCCGAGGGACAGGTCGACTGAAGCTTTCTTT; CDR3 protein: CASTPPRDRSTEAFF
J gene: TRBJ2-3; clone size: many; D gene: NA; V gene: TRBV2; CDR3 length: 15; CDR3 DNA: TGTGCCAGCAGTGAAGAATATCGAGACACAGATACGCAGTATTTT; CDR3 protein: CASSEEYRDTDTQYF
J gene: TRBJ1-1; clone size: few; D gene: NA; V gene: TRBV20-1; CDR3 length: 13; CDR3 DNA: TGCAGTGCTAGTTTACAGGTAAACACTGAAGCTTTCTTT; CDR3 protein: CSASLQVNTEAFF
J gene: TRBJ1-2; clone size: many; D gene: TRBD1; V gene: TRBV11-2; CDR3 length: 15; CDR3 DNA: TGTGCCAGCAGCGGGACAGGGGGCGCGGACTATGGCTACACCTTC; CDR3 protein: CASSGTGGADYGYTF
J gene: TRBJ1-1; clone size: many; D gene: NA; V gene: TRBV7-2; CDR3 length: 11; CDR3 DNA: TGTGCCAGCAGCATTGGGGGGACTTCCATATTT; CDR3 protein: CASSIGGTSIF
J gene: TRBJ1-5; clone size: many; D gene: TRBD1; V gene: TRBV2; CDR3 length: 16; CDR3 DNA: TGTGCCAGCAGTGGGACAGGGGGCGGGGGCAATCAGCCCCAGCATTTT; CDR3 protein: CASSGTGGGGNQPQHF
J gene: TRBJ2-1; clone size: NA; D gene: NA; V gene: TRBV20-1; CDR3 length: 14; CDR3 DNA: TGCAGTGCTGCCCAGGTACCGGGAAGCAATGAGCAGTTCTTC; CDR3 protein: CSAAQVPGSNEQFF
J gene: TRBJ1-2; clone size: many; D gene: NA; V gene: TRBV2; CDR3 length: 13; CDR3 DNA: TGTGCCAGCGCTCGAGCAGCTAGCTATGGCTACACCTTC; CDR3 protein: CASARAASYGYTF
J gene: TRBJ1-2; clone size: few; D gene: NA; V gene: TRBV5-1; CDR3 length: 18; CDR3 DNA: TGCGCCAGCAGCTATGGAGGAGGGATACAGGATTCGGGGTATGGCTACACCTTC; CDR3 protein: CASSYGGGIQDSGYGYTF
J gene: TRBJ1-1; clone size: many; D gene: NA; V gene: TRBV6-2/TRBV6-3; CDR3 length: 13; CDR3 DNA: TGTGCCAGCAGTTACTGGGAACAGACTGAAGCTTTCTTT; CDR3 protein: CASSYWEQTEAFF
J gene: TRBJ2-5; clone size: NA; D gene: NA; V gene: TRBV3-1; CDR3 length: 16; CDR3 DNA: TGTGCCAGCAGCCCCGAACGCCCCAACCTTAAAGAGACCCAGTACTTC; CDR3 protein: CASSPERPNLKETQYF
J gene: TRBJ2-3; clone size: few; D gene: NA; V gene: TRBV10-3; CDR3 length: 14; CDR3 DNA: TGTGCCATCAGTGTTTCACAGGGTCGAGATACGCAGTATTTT; CDR3 protein: CAISVSQGRDTQYF
J gene: TRBJ1-5; clone size: once; D gene: NA; V gene: TRBV19; CDR3 length: 13; CDR3 DNA: TGTGCCAGTAGTAGGCAGAGTCAACAGCCCCAGCATTTT; CDR3 protein: CASSRQSQQPQHF
J gene: TRBJ2-3; clone size: few; D gene: NA; V gene: TRBV30; CDR3 length: 14; CDR3 DNA: TGTGCCTGGAGTATAGGGACCCCTGCCGGCACGCAGTATTTT; CDR3 protein: CAWSIGTPAGTQYF
J gene: TRBJ1-5; clone size: NA; D gene: TRBD1; V gene: TRBV27; CDR3 length: 17; CDR3 DNA: TGTGCCAGCAGTTTATTCCCTCCGGGACAGGGCGTCCAGCCCCAGCATTTT; CDR3 protein: CASSLFPPGQGVQPQHF
J gene: TRBJ2-7; clone size: NA; D gene: NA; V gene: TRBV12-3/TRBV12-4; CDR3 length: 11; CDR3 DNA: TGTGCCAGCTTAATCTCCTACGAGCAGTACTTC; CDR3 protein: CASLISYEQYF
J gene: TRBJ2-1; clone size: few; D gene: NA; V gene: TRBV29-1; CDR3 length: 16; CDR3 DNA: TGCAGCGTTGTGTCGGCGGGGCCAAGCTCCTACAATGAGCAGTTCTTC; CDR3 protein: CSVVSAGPSSYNEQFF
J gene: TRBJ2-7; clone size: many; D gene: TRBD1; V gene: TRBV28; CDR3 length: 16; CDR3 DNA: TGTGCCAGCAGTCCAGCTCAGGGACAGGGGAGCTACGAGCAGTACTTC; CDR3 protein: CASSPAQGQGSYEQYF
J gene: TRBJ1-5; clone size: NA; D gene: NA; V gene: TRBV4-2; CDR3 length: 13; CDR3 DNA: TGTGCCAGCAGCCAAGAGGTGGAGGGACCCCAGCATTTT; CDR3 protein: CASSQEVEGPQHF
J gene: TRBJ1-2; clone size: NA; D gene: NA; V gene: TRBV20-1; CDR3 length: 12; CDR3 DNA: TGCAGTGCTAGAGAACCGCTCTATGGCTACACCTTC; CDR3 protein: CSAREPLYGYTF
J gene: TRBJ1-3; clone size: NA; D gene: TRBD1; V gene: TRBV12-3/TRBV12-4; CDR3 length: 15; CDR3 DNA: TGTGCCAGCAGTCCCCGGACAGGGAATGGAAACACCATATATTTT; CDR3 protein: CASSPRTGNGNTIYF
J gene: TRBJ2-5; clone size: many; D gene: NA; V gene: TRBV6-1; CDR3 length: 16; CDR3 DNA: TGTGCCAGCGAGTCGGGGGGTGCAGGGGGGCGAAAGACCCAGTACTTC; CDR3 protein: CASESGGAGGRKTQYF
J gene: TRBJ1-1; clone size: many; D gene: NA; V gene: TRBV11-2; CDR3 length: 13; CDR3 DNA: TGTGCCAGCAGCTTATCCGTGGGCGGGGAAGCTTTCTTT; CDR3 protein: CASSLSVGGEAFF
J gene: TRBJ2-5; clone size: NA; D gene: NA; V gene: TRBV12-3/TRBV12-4; CDR3 length: 13; CDR3 DNA: TGTGCCAGTGGCCCGGCTAGTGTGGAGACCCAGTACTTC; CDR3 protein: CASGPASVETQYF
J gene: TRBJ2-4; clone size: many; D gene: TRBD2; V gene: TRBV27; CDR3 length: 14; CDR3 DNA: TGTGCCAGCAGTCCCCTAGCGGGGGGCGGCATTCAGTACTTC; CDR3 protein: CASSPLAGGGIQYF
J gene: TRBJ2-1; clone size: many; D gene: NA; V gene: TRBV28; CDR3 length: 13; CDR3 DNA: TGTGCCAGCAGTTTATCGGGCAGGCTGTGGCCCAGATTC; CDR3 protein: CASSLSGRLWPRF
J gene: TRBJ1-1; clone size: NA; D gene: NA; V gene: TRBV5-1; CDR3 length: 13; CDR3 DNA: TGCGCATCTCCTCCTGGGTCGTACACTGAAGCTTTCTTT; CDR3 protein: CASPPGSYTEAFF
J gene: TRBJ1-1; clone size: NA; D gene: NA; V gene: TRBV10-2; CDR3 length: 12; CDR3 DNA: TGCGCCAGCAGTGAGACACAAATCGAAGCTTTCTTT; CDR3 protein: CASSETQIEAFF
J gene: TRBJ1-2; clone size: few; D gene: TRBD1; V gene: TRBV6-1; CDR3 length: 15; CDR3 DNA: TGTGCCAGCAGCGAACGACAGGGGGCAGGCTATGGCTACACCTTC; CDR3 protein: CASSERQGAGYGYTF
J gene: TRBJ1-6; clone size: many; D gene: NA; V gene: TRBV6-5; CDR3 length: 12; CDR3 DNA: TGTGCCAGCAGTACTCGGGCCGCGGCCCTCCACTTT; CDR3 protein: CASSTRAAALHF